This TCR beta chain was sequenced in a study of neurological immune-mediated disorders. Study-wide points: The study phylogenetically grouped the repertoires of 18 of 34 multiple sclerosis patients into one related-CDR3 cluster, a possible signature.

TCRdb used MiXCR to reprocess the 5' RACE reads, holding one entry per CDR3 protein. The repertoire holds tens of thousands of distinct CDR3 sequences, approximately 2.4% seen once, with about 1% in the top ten. This clonotype was detected ten times or more. Antigen specificity is unknown. CDR3 size: 16 residues. Germline V gene data show CDR1 as DFQATT and CDR2 as SNEGSKA (reference sequence). Trimming removed 5 bases at V and 0 bases at J, with 17 bases between. This receptor was identified in a woman aged 30 to 39 with multiple sclerosis. The J gene is TRBJ2-1, the V gene TRBV20-1; D uncertain. The source material was PBMCs. The chain's CDR3 is CSAQVLGGHSYNEQFF. DNA of the CDR3: TGCAGTGCTCAAGTTTTGGGCGGCCACTCCTACAATGAGCAGTTCTTC.